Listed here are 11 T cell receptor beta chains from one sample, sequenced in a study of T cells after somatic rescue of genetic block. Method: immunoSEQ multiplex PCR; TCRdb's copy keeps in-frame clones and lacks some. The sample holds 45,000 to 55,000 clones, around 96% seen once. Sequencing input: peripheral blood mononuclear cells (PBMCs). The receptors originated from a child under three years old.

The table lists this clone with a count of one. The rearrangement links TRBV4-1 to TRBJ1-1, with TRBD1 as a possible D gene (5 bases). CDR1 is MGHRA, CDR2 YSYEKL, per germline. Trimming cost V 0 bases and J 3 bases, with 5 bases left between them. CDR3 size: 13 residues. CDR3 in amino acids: CASSQDRDTEAFF. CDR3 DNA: TGCGCCAGCAGCCAAGACAGGGACACTGAAGCTTTCTTT.

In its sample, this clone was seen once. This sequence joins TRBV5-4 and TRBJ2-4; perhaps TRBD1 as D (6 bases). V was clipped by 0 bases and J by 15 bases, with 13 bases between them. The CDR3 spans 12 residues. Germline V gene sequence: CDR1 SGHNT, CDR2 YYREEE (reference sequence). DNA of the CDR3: TGTGCCAGCAGCTTGGAGGGGGAACGCCTGTACTTC. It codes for CASSLEGERLYF.

The CDR3 spells CASTRTRGNEQFF. DNA for the CDR3: TGTGCCAGCACCCGGACTAGAGGCAATGAGCAGTTCTTC. The gene calls are TRBV6-6 and TRBJ2-1; the match to TRBD2 covers 7 bases. The CDR3 is 13 residues long. From germline, CDR1 is MNHNY and CDR2 SVGAGI (reference sequence). J gave up 6 bases and V 7 bases, and 6 bases lay outside the gene matches.

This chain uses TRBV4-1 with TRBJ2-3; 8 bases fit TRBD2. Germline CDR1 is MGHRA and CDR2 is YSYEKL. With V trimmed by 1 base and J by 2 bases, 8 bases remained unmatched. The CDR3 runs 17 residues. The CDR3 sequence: CASSQVGAGGNTDTQYF. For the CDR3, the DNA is TGCGCCAGCAGCCAAGTCGGTGCGGGAGGAAACACAGATACGCAGTATTTT.

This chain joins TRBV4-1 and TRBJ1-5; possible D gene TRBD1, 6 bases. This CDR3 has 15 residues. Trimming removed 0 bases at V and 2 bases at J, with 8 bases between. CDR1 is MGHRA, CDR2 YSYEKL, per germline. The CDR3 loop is CASSQDAGGNQPQHF. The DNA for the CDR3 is TGCGCCAGCAGCCAAGATGCAGGGGGCAATCAGCCCCAGCATTTT.

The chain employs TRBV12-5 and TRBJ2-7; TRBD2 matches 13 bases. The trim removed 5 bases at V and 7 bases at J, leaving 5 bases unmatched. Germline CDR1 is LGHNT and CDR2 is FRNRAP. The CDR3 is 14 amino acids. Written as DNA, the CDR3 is TGTGCTAGTGGTCTCGGACTAGCGGGAGTGGAGCAGTACTTC. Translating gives CASGLGLAGVEQYF.

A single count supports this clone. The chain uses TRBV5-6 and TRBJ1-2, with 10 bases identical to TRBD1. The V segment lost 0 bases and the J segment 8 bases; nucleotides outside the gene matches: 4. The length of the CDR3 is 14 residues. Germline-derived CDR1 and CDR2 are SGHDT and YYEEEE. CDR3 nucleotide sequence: TGTGCCAGCAGCTTGGGGGACAGGGGAGGAGGCTACACCTTC. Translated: CASSLGDRGGGYTF.

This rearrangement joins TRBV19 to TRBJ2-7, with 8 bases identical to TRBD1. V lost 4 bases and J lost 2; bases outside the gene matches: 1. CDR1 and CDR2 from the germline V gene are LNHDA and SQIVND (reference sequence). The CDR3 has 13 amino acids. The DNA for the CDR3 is TGTGCCAGTAGTACGACAGGGGCCTACGAGCAGTACTTC. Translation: CASSTTGAYEQYF. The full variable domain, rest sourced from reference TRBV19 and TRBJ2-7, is DGGITQSPKYLFRKEGQNVTLSCEQNLNHDAMYWYRQDPGQGLRLIYYSQIVNDFQKGDIAEGYSVSREKKESFPLTVTSAQKNPTAFYLCASSTTGAYEQYFGPGTRLTVT.

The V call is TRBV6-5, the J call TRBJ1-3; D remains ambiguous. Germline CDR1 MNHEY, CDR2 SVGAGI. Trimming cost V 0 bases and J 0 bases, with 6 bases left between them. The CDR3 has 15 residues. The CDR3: CASSYSQNSGNTIYF. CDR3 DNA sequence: TGTGCCAGCAGTTACTCACAAAACTCTGGAAACACCATATATTTT.

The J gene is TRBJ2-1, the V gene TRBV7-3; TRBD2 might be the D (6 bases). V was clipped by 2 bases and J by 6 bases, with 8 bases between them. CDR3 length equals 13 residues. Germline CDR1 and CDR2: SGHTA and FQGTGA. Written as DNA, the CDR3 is TGTGCCAGCAGCTTACTAGCGTGCAATGAGCAGTTCTTC. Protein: CASSLLACNEQFF.

The CDR3 spells CASGWDQPQHF. The CDR3, as DNA: TGTGCTAGTGGTTGGGATCAGCCCCAGCATTTT. V is TRBV12-5 and J is TRBJ1-5; D is undetermined. The CDR3 consists of 11 residues. Per the germline V gene, CDR1 is LGHNT and CDR2 is FRNRAP. V lost 4 bases to trimming and J lost 5 bases, with 3 bases between them. Together with reference TRBV12-5 and TRBJ1-5, the CDR3 gives the full variable domain: DARVTQTPRHKVTEMGQEVTMRCQPILGHNTVFWYRQTMMQGLELLAYFRNRAPLDDSGMPKDRFSAEMPDATLATLKIQPSEPRDSAVYFCASGWDQPQHFGDGTRLSIL.